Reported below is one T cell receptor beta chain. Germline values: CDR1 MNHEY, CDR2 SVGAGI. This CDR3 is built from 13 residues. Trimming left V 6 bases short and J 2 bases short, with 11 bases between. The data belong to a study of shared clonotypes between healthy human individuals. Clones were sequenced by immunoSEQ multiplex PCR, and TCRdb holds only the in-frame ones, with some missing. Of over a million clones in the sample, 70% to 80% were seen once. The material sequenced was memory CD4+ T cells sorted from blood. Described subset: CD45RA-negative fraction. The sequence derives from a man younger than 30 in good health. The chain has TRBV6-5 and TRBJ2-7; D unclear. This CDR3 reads CASRDANTYEQYF. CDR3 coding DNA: TGTGCCAGCAGGGACGCCAATACCTACGAGCAGTACTTC.